The 24 T cell receptor beta chains reported below all come from one sample, sequenced in a study of T cells in narcolepsy. Using immunoSEQ multiplex PCR, the repertoire was profiled, and TCRdb retains in-frame clones only, with some absent. The data contain tens of thousands of clones, under 85% of them singletons. Sequencing used memory (CD45RA-) CD4+ T cells from blood. The receptors come from a human donor in good health.

The CDR3 is CASSLQGVSTDTQYF. In DNA, the CDR3 is TGCGCCAGCAGCCTACAGGGGGTTAGCACAGATACGCAGTATTTT. The chain couples TRBV5-1 to TRBJ2-3; 8 bases line up with TRBD1. This CDR3 spans 15 amino acids. After removal of 4 bases from V and 0 bases from J, the junction contained 4 bases not matched to a gene. The germline V gene has CDR1 SGHRS and CDR2 YFSETQ.

The chain employs TRBV29-1 and TRBJ2-5; 8 bases map to TRBD1. V lost 5 bases and J lost 1; bases outside the gene matches: 3. In germline, CDR1 is SQVTM, CDR2 ANQGSEA. The length of the CDR3 is 13 residues. CDR3 protein: CSVRTGSQETQYF. CDR3 nucleotide sequence: TGCAGCGTTCGGACAGGGTCCCAAGAGACCCAGTACTTC.

This clone appeared once. The chain combines TRBV6-1 with TRBJ2-5; the match to TRBD2 covers 14 bases. Per germline, CDR1 MNHNS and CDR2 SASEGT. The trim removed 7 bases at V and 4 bases at J, leaving 5 bases unmatched. There are 15 residues in the CDR3. The CDR3 region is CASTLGLAGGETQYF. Here the CDR3 DNA reads TGTGCCAGCACCCTCGGACTAGCGGGGGGAGAGACCCAGTACTTC.

The rearrangement joins TRBV10-2 to TRBJ2-7; the D is unclear. V lost 5 bases to trimming and J lost 2 bases, with 7 bases between them. The V gene's germline CDR1 is WSHSY and CDR2 SAAADI. The CDR3 has 12 residues. The CDR3 region has the DNA TGCGCCAGCAGTCCGTTAACCTACGAGCAGTACTTC. It codes for CASSPLTYEQYF.

The genes are TRBV7-9 and TRBJ1-3, with 9 bases that match TRBD1. The trim removed 6 bases at V and 7 bases at J, leaving 7 bases unmatched. The CDR3 sequence is 14 residues long. The germline V gene encodes CDR1 SEHNR and CDR2 FQNEAQ (reference sequence). The CDR3 loop reads CASSPGQGWNTIYF. The DNA for the CDR3 is TGTGCCAGCAGTCCGGGACAGGGATGGAACACCATATATTTT. The entire variable domain, with the rest obtained from reference TRBV7-9 and TRBJ1-3, is as follows: DTGVSQNPRHKITKRGQNVTFRCDPISEHNRLYWYRQTLGQGPEFLTYFQNEAQLEKSRLLSDRFSAERPKGSFSTLEIQRTEQGDSAMYLCASSPGQGWNTIYFGEGSWLTVV.

This chain uses TRBV29-1 with TRBJ2-7; 7 bases agree with TRBD1. This CDR3 spans 17 amino acids. The V gene end was trimmed by 5 bases and the J gene end by 3 bases; junction bases not matched to a gene: 19. Germline V lookup: CDR1 SQVTM, CDR2 ANQGSEA. The CDR3 nucleotides read TGCAGCGTTCTCAAACTTAAGACAGGGAAGCGGAACTACGAGCAGTACTTC. Translation gives CSVLKLKTGKRNYEQYF.

The gene calls are TRBV5-1 and TRBJ2-7; TRBD2 aligns across 8 bases. Germline CDR1 reads SGHRS; CDR2 reads YFSETQ. This CDR3 spans 14 amino acids. The V gene end was trimmed by 6 bases and the J gene end by 5 bases; junction bases not matched to a gene: 10. The CDR3, as DNA: TGCGCCAGCACTCTAGAGGGACTAGGCGACGAGCAGTACTTC. The encoded protein is CASTLEGLGDEQYF. The full variable domain, its missing parts supplied by reference TRBV5-1 and TRBJ2-7, is KAGVTQTPRYLIKTRGQQVTLSCSPISGHRSVSWYQQTPGQGLQFLFEYFSETQRNKGNFPGRFSGRQFSNSRSEMNVSTLELGDSALYLCASTLEGLGDEQYFGPGTRLTVT.

The CDR3 spells CASSQDLAGGRDTQYF. DNA of the CDR3: TGCGCCAGCAGCCAAGATCTTGCGGGGGGGCGGGATACGCAGTATTTT. The chain combines TRBV4-3 with TRBJ2-3; 9 bases are a match to TRBD2. This CDR3 has 16 amino acids. Per the germline V gene, CDR1 is LGHNA and CDR2 is YSLEER. V shed 0 bases, J shed 6 bases, and the junction held 7 bases outside the gene matches.

The chain is built from TRBV29-1 and TRBJ2-1; 8 bases map to TRBD2. The CDR3 consists of 12 residues. Looked up from germline, CDR1 is SQVTM and CDR2 is ANQGSEA. J was trimmed by 11 bases and V by 3 bases; bases with no gene match: 6. In DNA form, the CDR3 reads TGCAGCGTTGACGGGAGGGCCCGACAGCAGTTCTTC. Amino acids: CSVDGRARQQFF.

The rearrangement links TRBV29-1 to TRBJ2-3, with 9 bases identical to TRBD2. Germline CDR1 is SQVTM and CDR2 is ANQGSEA. The V gene end was trimmed by 6 bases and the J gene end by 5 bases; junction bases not matched to a gene: 9. This CDR3 is 14 amino acids long. Here the CDR3 DNA reads TGCAGCGTCGCGGGAGGGGGAGTGGGAGATACGCAGTATTTT. It encodes CSVAGGGVGDTQYF.

The chain combines TRBV12-5 with TRBJ1-1, with D possibly TRBD1 on 6 matching bases. V was clipped by 6 bases and J by 0 bases, with 8 bases between them. This CDR3 is 13 amino acids long. The germline V gene has CDR1 LGHNT and CDR2 FRNRAP. The CDR3 loop reads CASGRGVNTEAFF. The CDR3 DNA reads as TGTGCTAGTGGCAGGGGTGTGAACACTGAAGCTTTCTTT.

The rearrangement joins TRBV5-4 to TRBJ2-7, with D tentatively TRBD2 (5 bases). The CDR3 consists of 15 residues. V shed 0 bases and J shed 2 bases, with 12 bases lying between them. From germline, CDR1 is SGHNT and CDR2 YYREEE (reference sequence). CDR3 nucleotides: TGTGCCAGCAGCTTGGGGTCAGCGGCCCCCTACGAGCAGTACTTC. It is translated as CASSLGSAAPYEQYF.

This clone has only a few counts. The chain has TRBV6-1 and TRBJ2-5; D may be TRBD2 (5 bases). The CDR3 is made up of 15 amino acids. CDR1 and CDR2 (germline): MNHNS, SASEGT. V was trimmed by 0 bases and J by 4 bases, leaving 12 bases between them. The CDR3 region has the DNA TGTGCCAGCAGTGAAGCGAGGGCACGGAGAGAGACCCAGTACTTC. This translates into CASSEARARRETQYF.

The chain couples TRBV5-4 to TRBJ1-1; 7 positions match TRBD1. The V gene end was trimmed by 2 bases and the J gene end by 7 bases; junction bases not matched to a gene: 8. The CDR3 covers 14 residues. CDR1 and CDR2 from the germline V gene are SGHNT and YYREEE (reference sequence). CDR3 sequence (DNA): TGTGCCAGCAGCTTCACAGGGGCAAGATTTGAAGCTTTCTTT. Translation: CASSFTGARFEAFF.

This chain uses TRBV28 with TRBJ1-5, with D possibly TRBD1 on 5 matching bases. V lost 6 bases, J lost 3 bases, and 12 bases lay in between. The CDR3 is 14 amino acids. Germline assignment: CDR1 MDHEN and CDR2 SYDVKM. For the CDR3, the DNA is TGTGCCAGCAGACCCAGGGTGGTCAATCAGCCCCAGCATTTT. As protein: CASRPRVVNQPQHF.

The rearrangement joins TRBV9 to TRBJ1-1, with 9 bases aligning to TRBD1. V shed 3 bases and J 5 bases; nucleotides not matched to a gene: 5. The germline V gene has CDR1 SGDLS and CDR2 YYNGEE. The CDR3 length is 14 residues. CDR3 in amino acids: CASSEQGAGTEAFF. The CDR3, as DNA: TGTGCCAGCAGCGAACAGGGGGCTGGGACTGAAGCTTTCTTT.

This clone is labeled medium-sized. This rearrangement joins TRBV4-2 to TRBJ2-2; 10 bases are a match to TRBD2. CDR1 LGHNA and CDR2 YNFKEQ come from the germline V gene. The CDR3 has 19 residues. J was trimmed by 1 base and V by 1 base; bases with no gene match: 9. The CDR3 DNA is TGTGCCAGCAGCCAAGGGGCATCTAGCGGGAGTTTGAACACCGGGGAGCTGTTTTTT. This encodes CASSQGASSGSLNTGELFF.

This chain uses TRBV27 with TRBJ1-4; 7 bases match TRBD1. The CDR3 sequence is 14 residues long. V lost 5 bases to trimming and J lost 7 bases; unmatched junction nucleotides: 7. The V gene's germline CDR1 is MNHEY and CDR2 SMNVEV (reference sequence). CDR3 in amino acids: CASSPTTGSEKLFF. CDR3 nucleotide sequence: TGTGCCAGCAGTCCAACGACAGGGAGTGAAAAACTGTTTTTT.

V usage is TRBV5-4 and J usage is TRBJ2-2, with 8 positions matching TRBD2. The CDR3 covers 16 residues. Germline V CDR1 and CDR2: SGHNT, YYREEE (reference sequence). The V and J ends lost 0 bases and 4 bases, in that order; junction bases with no gene match: 5. CDR3 protein: CASSLVGGGPTGELFF. As DNA, the CDR3 is TGTGCCAGCAGCTTGGTGGGCGGGGGGCCCACCGGGGAGCTGTTTTTT.

The V call is TRBV5-1, the J call TRBJ2-7, with TRBD2 identical over 12 bases. The CDR3 is made up of 14 amino acids. With V trimmed by 6 bases and J by 3 bases, 4 bases remained unmatched. Germline V gene sequence: CDR1 SGHRS, CDR2 YFSETQ. CDR3 region: CASTGTSGYYEQYF. CDR3 sequence (DNA): TGCGCCAGCACCGGGACTAGCGGGTACTACGAGCAGTACTTC.

The chain couples TRBV30 to TRBJ2-1; TRBD2 matches at 13 bases. The CDR3 covers 18 residues. After removal of 2 bases from V and 1 base from J, the junction contained 8 bases not matched to a gene. Germline CDR1 GTSNPN, CDR2 SVGIG (reference sequence). The CDR3 region has the DNA TGTGCCTGGAGTTTCGCGGGGACTAGCGGGGCTTCCTACAATGAGCAGTTCTTC. Protein sequence: CAWSFAGTSGASYNEQFF.

The V and J genes are TRBV6-5 and TRBJ2-7, with 7 bases matching TRBD1. The J segment lost 2 bases and the V segment lost 5 bases, leaving 6 bases of the junction unmatched. Germline CDR1 is MNHEY and CDR2 is SVGAGI. This CDR3 region has 14 residues. CDR3 loop: CASSLQGIPYEQYF. The CDR3 DNA reads as TGTGCCAGCAGTCTACAGGGGATCCCCTACGAGCAGTACTTC.

The rearrangement links TRBV6-5 to TRBJ2-5; 7 bases match TRBD2. The germline V gene has CDR1 MNHEY and CDR2 SVGAGI. V lost 8 bases and J lost 1; bases outside the gene matches: 1. The CDR3 spans 12 residues. The CDR3 sequence: CASAGAQETQYF. The CDR3 region has the DNA TGTGCCAGCGCGGGAGCCCAAGAGACCCAGTACTTC.

This chain connects TRBV15 to TRBJ2-1; 10 nucleotides match TRBD2. The CDR3 totals 13 residues. Germline V lookup: CDR1 LNHNV, CDR2 YYDKDF (reference sequence). V shed 9 bases and J 6 bases; nucleotides not matched to a gene: 5. The DNA for the CDR3 is TGTGCCACAGCGGGGGGGCCTGTCAATGAGCAGTTCTTC. It yields the protein CATAGGPVNEQFF.